Shown below are 20 T cell receptor beta chains from a single sample sequenced in a study of blood T cell repertoires in COVID-19. The table came from immunoSEQ multiplex PCR; TCRdb's copy has only in-frame clones and leaves some out. This table holds about 220,000 clones, roughly 84% found once. Input material: peripheral blood. Every receptor here comes from a man younger than 40 with active or convalescent COVID-19.

This clone was seen just once. The chain links TRBV25-1 to TRBJ1-2; TRBD1 might be the D (5 bases). Trimming pared 2 bases from V and 0 bases from J, leaving 10 bases between. The CDR3 is 15 residues long. The germline CDR1 and CDR2 sequences are MGHDK and SYGVNS. The CDR3 coding sequence is TGTGCCAGCAGTGAAGGAGGGGCGCCTAACTATGGCTACACCTTC. Its translation: CASSEGGAPNYGYTF.

This sequence joins TRBV28 and TRBJ1-2, with a possible D match to TRBD1 (5 bases). The CDR3 covers 12 residues. Trimming shortened V by 10 bases and J by 8 bases, and 17 bases separated the two germline ends. CDR1 and CDR2 from the germline V gene are MDHEN and SYDVKM. This CDR3 reads CATTPEGIGYTF. The CDR3 DNA sequence: TGTGCCACCACACCGGAGGGGATCGGCTACACCTTC.

This chain joins TRBV27 and TRBJ2-3, with D maybe TRBD2 (5 bases). Germline CDR1 and CDR2: MNHEY and SMNVEV (reference sequence). This CDR3 is built from 15 residues. The ends were cut back, 2 bases at V and 4 bases at J, with 13 bases in the middle. Written as DNA, the CDR3 is TGTGCCAGCAGTTTACGGGATACGAGGGCAGATACGCAGTATTTT. Translated, it gives CASSLRDTRADTQYF.

This chain uses TRBV18 with TRBJ1-2, with D perhaps TRBD1 (5 bases). Trimming removed 6 bases from V and 7 bases from J, with 15 bases in between. CDR1 and CDR2 (germline): KGHSH, LQKENI. The CDR3 is made up of 13 amino acids. CDR3 loop: CASSRGERGGYTF. DNA for the CDR3: TGTGCCAGCTCCCGAGGGGAGCGGGGTGGCTACACCTTC.

This clone has a single count. J is TRBJ2-7 and V is TRBV2, with TRBD1 matching over 9 bases. Germline CDR1 SNHLY, CDR2 FYNNEI. This CDR3 is 15 amino acids long. The V segment lost 6 bases and the J segment 3 bases; nucleotides outside the gene matches: 9. The CDR3 nucleotides read TGTGCCAGCAGCGTAGGGGGGACAGGGAACTACGAGCAGTACTTC. Its translation: CASSVGGTGNYEQYF. Combining the CDR3 with reference TRBV2 and TRBJ2-7 gives the whole variable domain EPEVTQTPSHQVTQMGQEVILRCVPISNHLYFYWYRQILGQKVEFLVSFYNNEISEKSEIFDDQFSVERPDGSNFTLKIRSTKLEDSAMYFCASSVGGTGNYEQYFGPGTRLTVT.

This chain links TRBV11-3 with TRBJ2-7; possible D gene TRBD2, 7 bases. This CDR3 region has 17 residues. Germline V CDR1 and CDR2: SGHNT, YENEEA. Deletions cut 4 bases from V and 2 bases from J, with 21 bases between. CDR3 amino acids: CASSSPWGGRRTYEQYF. For the CDR3, the DNA is TGTGCCAGCAGCTCCCCCTGGGGGGGGCGGAGGACCTACGAGCAGTACTTC.

The chain combines TRBV6-6 with TRBJ2-5; TRBD1 agrees at 10 bases. The V gene's germline CDR1 is MNHNY and CDR2 SVGAGI (reference sequence). This CDR3 region has 14 residues. V dropped 5 bases and J dropped 7; count of bases not matched to a gene: 7. The CDR3 DNA follows: TGTGCCAGCAGTGTGGACAGGGGGGGTCGGACCCAGTACTTC. Encoded protein: CASSVDRGGRTQYF.

The chain couples TRBV11-2 to TRBJ1-2; 9 nucleotides line up with TRBD1. This CDR3 region has 15 residues. The junction had 12 bases not matched to a gene; V was cut back by 5 bases and J by 8 bases. Germline values: CDR1 SGHAT, CDR2 FQNNGV. CDR3 DNA: TGTGCCAGCAGCCTCAGTCCCGGGACAGGGAGAGGCTACACCTTC. It is translated as CASSLSPGTGRGYTF.

V gene TRBV9 combines with J gene TRBJ2-7, with D possibly being TRBD1 (5 bases). There are 13 residues in the CDR3. The V gene's germline CDR1 is SGDLS and CDR2 YYNGEE. V gave up 4 bases and J gave up 2 bases, with 10 bases separating them. The CDR3 region has the DNA TGTGCCAGCAGCCCCACAGGAGCCTACGAGCAGTACTTC. This codes for CASSPTGAYEQYF.

The rearrangement links TRBV5-4 to TRBJ2-5, with D possibly matching TRBD2 (7 bases). CDR1 and CDR2 from the germline V gene are SGHNT and YYREEE (reference sequence). The CDR3 is 15 residues long. Trimming stripped 4 bases from V and 3 bases from J, with 16 bases between. The CDR3 DNA follows: TGTGCCAGCAGCCTCCCGAGGGGGGGAGAAGAGACCCAGTACTTC. Its protein product is CASSLPRGGEETQYF.

V gene TRBV28 combines with J gene TRBJ1-4; 8 bases line up with TRBD1. Trimming removed 7 bases from V and 10 bases from J; junction bases left unmatched: 14. CDR1 and CDR2 from the germline V gene are MDHEN and SYDVKM. This CDR3 has 15 amino acids. CDR3 loop: CASTRRGTGGGKLFF. CDR3 DNA: TGTGCCAGCACCCGAAGGGGGACAGGCGGGGGAAAACTGTTTTTT.

V usage is TRBV2 and J usage is TRBJ2-3; no reliable D call. CDR3 length equals 17 residues. The V end lost 6 bases, the J end lost 0 bases, and 19 bases lay between the germline ends. Germline values: CDR1 SNHLY, CDR2 FYNNEI. The CDR3 here is CASRRRGGATSTDTQYF. The CDR3 DNA reads TGTGCCAGCAGGCGGCGTGGTGGAGCGACTAGCACAGATACGCAGTATTTT.

V and J are TRBV3-1 (or the pseudogene TRBV3-2) and TRBJ2-3, with 11 bases lining up with TRBD2. V dropped 5 bases and J dropped 11; count of bases not matched to a gene: 3. Germline assignment: CDR1 LGHDT and CDR2 YNNKEL (reference sequence). This CDR3 is built from 12 residues. The CDR3 DNA reads as TGTGCCAGCAGCAATAGCGGGAGGGGGCAGTATTTT. It specifies CASSNSGRGQYF.

The V call is TRBV4-2, the J call TRBJ2-5, with 10 bases fitting TRBD2. Germline trimming cut 8 bases from V and 5 bases from J; bases unmatched to any gene: 8. This CDR3 has 14 amino acids. Germline V gene data show CDR1 as LGHNA and CDR2 as YNFKEQ. CDR3 region: CASGSGGAVETQYF. The CDR3, as DNA: TGTGCCAGCGGGAGCGGGGGGGCCGTGGAGACCCAGTACTTC.

The genes are TRBV5-1 and TRBJ2-1; D possibly corresponds to TRBD1 (6 bases). There are 15 residues in the CDR3. Germline CDR1 SGHRS, CDR2 YFSETQ. Trimming removed 2 bases from V and 6 bases from J, with 15 bases in between. The CDR3 loop reads CASSLSPTGSNEQFF. The CDR3 DNA reads as TGCGCCAGCAGCTTATCCCCGACAGGATCCAATGAGCAGTTCTTC.

CDR3 nucleotide sequence: TGTGCCAGCAGCCAAGAAGGGATGGGGACAGCGAACACCGGGGAGCTGTTTTTT. Protein sequence: CASSQEGMGTANTGELFF. The chain is built from TRBV3-1 (or the pseudogene TRBV3-2) and TRBJ2-2; 7 positions agree with TRBD1. J lost 0 bases, V lost 0 bases, and 7 bases had no gene match. The CDR3 extends over 18 amino acids. CDR1 LGHDT and CDR2 YNNKEL come from the germline V gene (reference sequence).

The J gene is TRBJ1-1, the V gene TRBV20-1, with D possibly matching TRBD1 (5 bases). V shed 3 bases and J shed 6 bases, with 5 bases lying between them. Germline V gene lookup returns CDR1 DFQATT and CDR2 SNEGSKA (reference sequence). This CDR3 is built from 10 residues. The CDR3: CSASRAEAFF. The CDR3 bases are TGCAGTGCTAGCAGGGCTGAAGCTTTCTTT.

The rearrangement joins TRBV3-1 (or the pseudogene TRBV3-2) to TRBJ2-1, with 8 bases that match TRBD2. Germline lookup yields CDR1 LGHDT and CDR2 YNNKEL (reference sequence). CDR3 size: 15 residues. The V segment lost 0 bases and the J segment 7 bases; nucleotides outside the gene matches: 5. The CDR3 region has the DNA TGTGCCAGCAGCCAAGATGGCCAGCGGGGGAATGAGCAGTTCTTC. This gives the protein CASSQDGQRGNEQFF.

This sequence joins TRBV28 and TRBJ2-4; 11 nucleotides line up with TRBD1. CDR1 is MDHEN, CDR2 SYDVKM, per germline. The CDR3 sequence is 15 residues long. V shed 5 bases, J shed 6 bases, and the junction held 6 bases outside the gene matches. Here the CDR3 reads CASSPPGQGGNIQYF. The CDR3 DNA reads TGTGCCAGCAGTCCCCCGGGACAGGGGGGAAACATTCAGTACTTC.

This clone was detected a few times. The chain uses TRBV18 and TRBJ2-1; 7 bases agree with TRBD2. This CDR3 is 14 amino acids long. The V gene's germline CDR1 is KGHSH and CDR2 LQKENI. V gave up 5 bases and J gave up 5 bases; unmatched junction bases: 6. The DNA for the CDR3 is TGTGCCAGCTCAAGGGCTAGCGGTCACAATGAGCAGTTCTTC. Translation: CASSRASGHNEQFF.